Sequencing of this TCR beta chain was carried out in a study of somatic mutations in cytotoxic T cells in rheumatoid arthritis. Study summary: At nearly 100% purity, some V beta antibody-stained T-cell populations were flow-sorted, and these included V beta1+ cells that were sequenced for TCRB.

General study findings and limits: Age was associated with higher CD8+ clonality in rheumatoid arthritis patients, not in healthy controls.

The CD4+ and CD8+ fractions came from positive magnetic bead selection and were purity-checked by flow cytometry. Concerning this clone: Its target is not known.

Measured with immunoSEQ multiplex PCR; TCRdb has only the in-frame clones, and not every one. The table includes roughly 20,000 clones, approximately 71% detected once. The source is an adult with rheumatoid arthritis. What was sequenced was CD8+ T cells sorted from blood.

The CDR3 DNA reads as TGTGCCACCTTGACTAGCGGGGGGGATACGCAGTATTTT. This gives the protein CATLTSGGDTQYF. The chain is built from TRBV10-3 and TRBJ2-3, with TRBD2 matching over 13 bases. Trimming removed 10 bases from V and 6 bases from J; junction bases left unmatched: 4. This CDR3 has 13 amino acids. Per germline, CDR1 ENHRY and CDR2 SYGVKD.